A single sample is the source of the 10 T cell receptor beta chains below, sequenced in a study of T-cell memory formation after mild COVID-19. TCRdb independently ran MiXCR on the 5' RACE reads; one entry per CDR3 protein. Found here are about 400,000 distinct CDR3 sequences, about 20% of them singletons; the top ten hold roughly 21%. Sequencing input: PBMCs or a T cell subset sorted from them (not recorded which). The receptor set was obtained from a man between 18 and 29 years old who had mild COVID-19 (a few samples of this study predate the infection). Cell type and time point are not known.

This clonotype turned up a few times. V usage is TRBV7-2 and J usage is TRBJ2-3, with D uncertain. Trimming stripped 3 bases from V and 3 bases from J, with 7 bases between. Germline CDR1 SGHTA, CDR2 FQGNSA. The CDR3 is 13 amino acids. CDR3 sequence (DNA): TGTGCCAGCAGCTTTACTCAAACAGATACGCAGTATTTT. It codes for CASSFTQTDTQYF.

A few counts support this clonotype. The genes are TRBV4-3 and TRBJ2-1, with TRBD2 identical over 7 bases. The CDR3 length is 14 residues. V shed 3 bases and J 3 bases; nucleotides not matched to a gene: 2. In germline, CDR1 is LGHNA, CDR2 YSLEER. CDR3 amino acids: CASSHGTNYNEQFF. In DNA form, the CDR3 reads TGCGCCAGCAGCCACGGGACTAACTACAATGAGCAGTTCTTC.

The CDR3 is CASSFRIGVGAYEQYF. The CDR3, as DNA: TGTGCCAGCAGTTTTCGTATTGGGGTCGGGGCCTACGAGCAGTACTTC. The V gene is TRBV27, the J gene TRBJ2-7; D possibly corresponds to TRBD2 (5 bases). With 3 bases removed from V and 2 bases from J, the gap between germline ends came to 17 bases. The germline V gene has CDR1 MNHEY and CDR2 SMNVEV (reference sequence). There are 16 residues in the CDR3.

Regarding this clonotype: A read error is possible here, since a much larger clone lies one base away. The chain combines TRBV5-1 with TRBJ1-6; TRBD1 agrees at 10 bases. The CDR3 has 14 residues. Germline values: CDR1 SGHRS, CDR2 YFSETQ. The CDR3 is CASSVGQGDSPLNF. Written as DNA, the CDR3 is TGCGCCAGCAGCGTAGGACAGGGGGATTCACCCCTCAACTTT.

This clonotype was observed at least ten times. The chain couples TRBV12-3 or TRBV12-4 to TRBJ1-3; a possible D gene is TRBD1 (5 bases). The CDR3 runs 14 residues. V gave up 6 bases and J gave up 0 bases, with 9 bases separating them. CDR3 nucleotide sequence: TGTGCCAGCAGCCAACAGGTCTCTGGAAACACCATATATTTT. Protein product: CASSQQVSGNTIYF.

This clonotype was observed a handful of times. The V gene is TRBV6-5, the J gene TRBJ1-1; TRBD1 is a possible D gene (5 bases). This CDR3 spans 14 amino acids. In germline, CDR1 is MNHEY, CDR2 SVGAGI. Trimming pared 0 bases from V and 2 bases from J, leaving 7 bases between. The CDR3 DNA reads as TGTGCCAGCAGTTACTCGGGGCTTAACACTGAAGCTTTCTTT. It translates to CASSYSGLNTEAFF.

CDR3 residues: CASTLGAGVKETQYF. The CDR3 region has the DNA TGTGCCAGCACCCTGGGGGCGGGGGTCAAAGAGACCCAGTACTTC. J is TRBJ2-5 and V is TRBV7-8; weak D call: TRBD2 (7 bases). Trimming pared 7 bases from V and 3 bases from J, leaving 18 bases between. CDR1 is SGHVS, CDR2 FQNEAQ, per germline. This CDR3 is 15 amino acids long.

This clonotype appeared many times. The chain uses TRBV5-1 and TRBJ2-1; 8 positions match TRBD1. This CDR3 is 16 amino acids long. Germline loops: CDR1 SGHRS, CDR2 YFSETQ. V lost 4 bases to trimming and J lost 8 bases; unmatched junction nucleotides: 14. The CDR3, as DNA: TGCGCCAGCAGCAGCTCCCGGACAGGGATATCCGATGAGCAGTTCTTC. Translating gives CASSSSRTGISDEQFF.

The chain has TRBV27 and TRBJ2-4, with D possibly matching TRBD1 (6 bases). CDR3 length: 14 residues. From germline, CDR1 is MNHEY and CDR2 SMNVEV (reference sequence). Trimming pared 5 bases from V and 4 bases from J, leaving 12 bases between. CDR3 residues: CASSIQGSKNIQYF. DNA for the CDR3: TGTGCCAGCAGTATACAGGGTTCAAAAAACATTCAGTACTTC.

This clonotype was counted between two and nine times. The gene calls are TRBV7-8 and TRBJ2-5, with TRBD1 identical over 8 bases. V was pared by 5 bases and J by 3 bases, with 5 bases of the junction left unmatched. Germline V CDR1 and CDR2: SGHVS, FQNEAQ. This CDR3 has 14 residues. Here the CDR3 DNA reads TGTGCCAGCAGCCAACCGGGACAGGAAGAGACCCAGTACTTC. This gives the protein CASSQPGQEETQYF.